This T cell receptor beta chain derives from a study of blood T cell repertoires in COVID-19. Study information: Specimens from acute and convalescent COVID-19 originated in the United States, Italy and Spain. Sources were T cells, B-cell-depleted T cells, or PBMCs; the material itself was cDNA or gDNA.

As concerns this clone: This sample includes further DNA sequences coding for the same CDR3.

The CDR3 is made up of 14 amino acids. Germline CDR1 and CDR2: MDHEN and SYDVKM. The V end lost 6 bases, the J end lost 4 bases, and 10 bases lay between the germline ends. Original handling: Reference gene primers were amplified, and this amplification served to estimate nucleated cell counts. The data were produced by immunoSEQ multiplex PCR, yet TCRdb's version contains in-frame clones alone and is incomplete. For V, J and clone size, that table is used; D and trimming come from the DNA. This table has 200,000 or so clones, 75% to 90% appearing once. The sequence was obtained from a man between 60 and 75 years old who had recovered from COVID-19. The gene calls are TRBV28 and TRBJ1-6; tentative D call: TRBD1 (6 bases). Sequenced sample: peripheral blood. In DNA, the CDR3 is TGTGCCAGCAGAGGACAGCCTTATAATTCACCCCTCCACTTT. Translated: CASRGQPYNSPLHF.